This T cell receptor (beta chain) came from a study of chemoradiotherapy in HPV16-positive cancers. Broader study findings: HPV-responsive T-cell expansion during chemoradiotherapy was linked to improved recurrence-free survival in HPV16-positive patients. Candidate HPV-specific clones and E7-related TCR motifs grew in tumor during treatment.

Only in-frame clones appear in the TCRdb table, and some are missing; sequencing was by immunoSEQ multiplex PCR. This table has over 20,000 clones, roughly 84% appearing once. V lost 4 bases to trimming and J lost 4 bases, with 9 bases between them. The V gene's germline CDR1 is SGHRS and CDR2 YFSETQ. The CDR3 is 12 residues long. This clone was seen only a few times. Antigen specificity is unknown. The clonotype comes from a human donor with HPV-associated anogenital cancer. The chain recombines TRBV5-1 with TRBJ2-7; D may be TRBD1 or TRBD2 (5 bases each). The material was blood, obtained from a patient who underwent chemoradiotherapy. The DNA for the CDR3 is TGCGCCAGCAGCGAGGGGAAATACGAGCAGTACTTC. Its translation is CASSEGKYEQYF.